Sequencing of this TCR beta chain was carried out in a study of cytomegalovirus exposure and HLA in healthy donors. CDR3 length equals 15 residues. The V gene's germline CDR1 is SGHNT and CDR2 YENEEA. Trimming took 5 bases from V and 4 from J; bases not matched to a gene: 6. The primer mix had 60 Vbeta and 13 Jbeta primers. This table comes from immunoSEQ multiplex PCR, and its TCRdb copy is limited to in-frame clones, with some not included. The sample yields fewer than 250,000 clones, 60% to 85% seen once. The sequencing input was PBMCs. This TCR came from a man aged 40-55 years in good health and CMV-seronegative. The rearrangement joins TRBV11-3 to TRBJ2-1; TRBD1 matches 9 bases. CDR3 loop: CASSQGQGPYNEQFF. The CDR3 DNA reads as TGTGCCAGCAGCCAAGGACAGGGGCCTTACAATGAGCAGTTCTTC.